This entry concerns a single T cell receptor beta chain. The data were obtained in a study of blood T cell repertoires in COVID-19. Whole-study context: Sites across the United States, Italy and Spain contributed samples from acute and convalescent COVID-19. T cells, B-cell-depleted T cells, or PBMCs supplied cDNA or gDNA.

How the authors handled the data: Reference gene primer amplification in the assay estimated nucleated cell counts. Assay used: immunoSEQ multiplex PCR; TCRdb lists only in-frame clones, some missing. The DNA was the basis for D and trimming; V, J and clone size are from that table. The sample lists roughly 300,000 clones; 70% to 90% were seen once. The CDR3 has 14 amino acids. Germline lookup yields CDR1 WSHSY and CDR2 SAAADI. V dropped 4 bases and J dropped 2; count of bases not matched to a gene: 4. This chain links TRBV10-2 with TRBJ2-5, with 7 bases aligning to TRBD2. This receptor was obtained from a man between 18 and 29 years old who had recovered from COVID-19. Sample: peripheral blood. The CDR3 coding sequence is TGCGCCAGCAGTGGGGGAGGGAGGCAAGAGACCCAGTACTTC. Amino acids: CASSGGGRQETQYF.